The sequence of this TCR beta chain was determined in a study of cytomegalovirus exposure and HLA in healthy donors (dated by TCRdb to between 2016 and 2019). About the full investigation: In an earlier analysis of 587 of the donors, around 300 Gb of sequence data and approximately 100 million unique TCR beta sequences from some 170 million T cells were reported. An early release covering roughly 640 HLA-typed donors comprised 250 to 350 gigabases of sequencing data and roughly 85 million unique TCR sequences. The genetic ancestry cluster associated with self-reported Caucasian donors included 81% of the roughly 410 genotyped donors. The study aimed to test whether cataloging public T cell receptors could reveal signatures of past pathogen exposure. The study profiled the T cell repertoires of around 700 subjects by immunosequencing and related them to cytomegalovirus serostatus. Besides the first cohort of approximately 710 subjects, a separate validation cohort made up of 90 to 150 different subjects was used. The study combined high-throughput TCR immunosequencing, statistical association of individual TCRs with disease status, and machine learning to predict cytomegalovirus infection status. A later analysis re-examined previously published TCR beta repertoires from 600 to 700 donors and added high-resolution HLA genotyping to investigate patterns of TCR occurrence. Rather than drawing on any new phenotypic data, the later analysis identified candidate immune exposures from TCR beta sequences and the way those sequences occurred across donors. To decide whether each TCR beta V gene segment behaved as functional or pseudogenic, an earlier analysis of 587 of the donors relied on high-throughput TCR beta sequencing. Donor age, sex, ethnicity and CMV serostatus were compiled together with the repertoire data. Genome-wide SNP genotypes for about 65% of the 666 donors were used in a later genetic analysis, which treated that subset as a discovery cohort. Every discovery cohort repertoire had been produced on one sequencing platform. HLA typing included class I and class II loci at four-digit resolution. Typing coverage varied by locus: roughly 629-640 donors for A, B, C, DRB1 and DQB1; roughly 500 for DQA1; over 600 for DPA1; 400 to 480 for DPB1. Four to six DR-DQ haplotypes were handled as single units for association and clustering, since linkage in the cohort was strong. Across about 380 genotyped donors of the cohort, an average of roughly 230,000 unique TCR beta nucleotide sequences per donor were sequenced, and 15% to 20% of those sequences were non-productive. On the study overall, not on this receptor specifically: According to the authors, the approach could potentially be generalized to other disease states and immunological phenotypes. Most CMV-associated TCR beta chains appeared to be HLA-restricted in a later analysis, and the HLA associations seemed to be driven largely by CMV exposure. A total of roughly 160 TCR beta chains were listed by the study as associated with cytomegalovirus. Because counts were too low, under 20 rarely observed V segments, including chromosome 9 orphons, were left out of the earlier analysis of about 620 of the donors. CMV serostatus was the only immune exposure information available for the cohort. A further reported finding was that TCR beta sequences accurately predicted the HLA-A and HLA-B alleles for most subjects in the first cohort. An earlier analysis of approximately 570 of the donors showed that most TCR beta V segments appeared in productive rearrangements either about 87% or about 30% of the time, which broadly matched IMGT annotations. When HLA alleles, especially DR and DQ, strongly co-occurred, TCR associations were difficult to assign to individual alleles. In vitro tests confirmed that three of the cytomegalovirus-associated TCR beta chains recognize cytomegalovirus antigens. In a later genetic analysis, fewer N-insertions in productive TCRs were reported among donors in an Asian-associated ancestry cluster than the 666-donor mean. In both the original and validation cohorts, the classifier was reported to diagnose cytomegalovirus status with high specificity and sensitivity. Across donors, most TCR sequences were observed very rarely, whereas some public TCRs were present in many individuals. Sequencing depth was assumed to be roughly uniform across donors in the presence/absence analyses, though that assumption may not hold. In a later analysis, HLA-associated TCR beta chains were found to be more clonally expanded and to have lower generation probabilities than equally common non-associated chains. A later analysis reported that several top co-occurrence clusters appeared linked to parvovirus B19, influenza, CMV and Epstein-Barr virus. The sequencing pipeline was judged likely to have produced a cluster of highly shared sequence variants as a technical artifact. According to a later analysis, TCR association rates differed among HLA loci, with DRB1 alleles showing the most associated TCRs and HLA-C alleles showing the fewest. The 87-base-pair reads could not distinguish some IMGT-functional V segments, including TRBV6-2 and TRBV6-3, so those segments were excluded. Because some donors lacked HLA typing at each locus, the association tests relied only on the typed subset. Correlated functional status among segregating V segments might reflect linkage disequilibrium, but an unknown experimental factor could not be ruled out. Specific HLA alleles were associated with 18,000 or so TCR beta sequences at a false discovery rate of 0.05 in a later analysis. Only TCR beta chains were sequenced in this cohort, and the absence of alpha or paired-chain data limited detectable features. A later genetic analysis associated a missense DCLRE1C variant with V-gene and J-gene trimming of TCR beta chains, and an independent cohort replicated the association.

The cohort comprised 666 healthy bone marrow donors. At the time of sampling, all cohort members were nominally healthy, though unrecorded immune exposures were likely present. The donor was CMV seropositive and belonged to the group of some 290 seropositive cohort members. Each donor provided a peripheral blood sample, and peripheral blood mononuclear cells were used for TCR beta sequencing. The Qiagen DNeasy Blood Extraction Kit was used to extract genomic DNA from the blood cell samples. The CDR3, from cysteine to phenylalanine, totals 16 residues. CDR3 DNA is the only sequence kept; it has 48 bases, read in frame from the first base. Trimming accounts for 5 bases at V and 4 bases at J, while the number of junction bases matched to no gene is 8. Via the germline V gene, CDR1 is MDHEN and CDR2 SYDVKM. The library was built by means of the immunoSEQ multiplex PCR assay. For the multiplex PCR, a mixture combining 60 forward primers for TCR Vbeta segments and 13 reverse primers for TCR Jbeta segments was used. A multiplex PCR assay on genomic DNA amplified the CDR3 region of rearranged TCR beta genes. Amplified TCR beta libraries were sequenced as 87-base-pair reads on the Illumina HiSeq System. The study's processing was this. A later analysis tallied 75 million to 95 million unique TCR beta chains across the 666 repertoires, and around 10 million of those chains were shared by two or more donors. Raw reads were error-corrected and collapsed into unique sequences by a nearest-neighbor algorithm in which closely related sequences were merged to remove PCR and sequencing errors. CDR3 sequences were aligned to IMGT reference sequences to assign V, D and J gene segments. For a sequence to be retained, at least a six-nucleotide match to both a V gene segment and a J gene segment was required. Rearrangements were called productive when the CDR3 lacked stop codons and stayed in frame with V and J; all others were non-productive. CDR3 was defined according to IMGT convention as the region running from the second conserved V-encoded cysteine to the conserved J-encoded phenylalanine. The earlier analysis of about 590 of the donors excluded sequences that lacked an unambiguous match to a single V gene segment. In an earlier analysis of roughly 600 of the donors, a V segment was called functional when productive rearrangements were above 56.7%, and segregating when the standard deviation between donors exceeded 5%. A statistical classification framework was built for diagnosing cytomegalovirus status from the catalog of TCR beta chain sequences. In a later analysis, V and J genes were assigned by comparing TCR nucleotide sequences against IMGT/GENE-DB human TR gene sequences. Using the TCRdist pipeline, a later analysis assigned CDR3 sequences along with most-parsimonious VDJ recombination scenarios. In a later analysis, each TCR beta chain was defined by its CDR3 amino acid sequence together with its V-gene family, and reads without a unique V-gene family were excluded. A later analysis removed several hundred highly shared, low-generation-probability nucleotide sequences to deal with suspected cross-contamination and a sequencing artifact. For each public chain, a later analysis derived a clonal expansion index from normalized ranks of inferred template counts within each repertoire. In a later analysis, generation probabilities were computed using a VDJ recombination model fitted to out-of-frame rearrangements, and the results were checked against IGoR. A later analysis scored TCR-TCR, TCR-HLA and TCR-CMV co-occurrence with hypergeometric tests, applying a repertoire-size bias correction to TCR pairs. In a later analysis, false discovery rates were estimated by permuting HLA or CMV assignments 20 times. In a later analysis, co-occurring TCRs were grouped using DBSCAN, and TCRdist sequence similarity was added for clustering within HLA-allele-positive subsets. For co-occurrence clustering, repertoires with fewer than 30,000 or more than 120,000 public chains were excluded, along with 5 or 6 repertoires with anomalous nucleotide sharing. TCRdb took over this immuneACCESS table, retaining in-frame rearrangements with V and J assigned. Such tables are incomplete; in checked studies, under half of the missing clones stem from an unresolved V gene, and the remainder is unexplained. V, J and clone size are those of that table, while D and trimming were read from the DNA. This sample holds about 86,000 clones; about 76% were observed only once. The ten most abundant clones make up 14% to 15% of the sample.

About this clone itself: Its antigen remains unidentified. Base qualities are missing; no much larger clone stands one base away.

This sequence originates from a woman aged 40 to 50 in good health and CMV-seropositive. Sequencing used PBMCs. The chain is made from TRBV28 and TRBJ2-1; TRBD2 aligns with 10 central bases. CDR3 loop: CASSLFGLAAYNEQFF. The sequenced DNA is TGTGCCAGCAGTCTCTTCGGACTAGCGGCTTACAATGAGCAGTTCTTC.